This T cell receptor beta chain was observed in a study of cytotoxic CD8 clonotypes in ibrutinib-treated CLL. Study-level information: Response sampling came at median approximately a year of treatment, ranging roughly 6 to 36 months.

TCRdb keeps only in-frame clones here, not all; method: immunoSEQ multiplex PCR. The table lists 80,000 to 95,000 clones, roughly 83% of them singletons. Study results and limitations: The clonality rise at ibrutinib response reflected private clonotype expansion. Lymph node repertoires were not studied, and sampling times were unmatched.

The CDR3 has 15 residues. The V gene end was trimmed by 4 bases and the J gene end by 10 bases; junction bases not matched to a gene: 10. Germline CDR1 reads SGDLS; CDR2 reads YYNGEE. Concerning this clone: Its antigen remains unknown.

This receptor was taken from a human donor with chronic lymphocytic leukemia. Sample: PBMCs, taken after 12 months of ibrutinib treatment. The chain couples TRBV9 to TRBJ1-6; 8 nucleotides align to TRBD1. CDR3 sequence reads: CASSPQGGPGSPLHF. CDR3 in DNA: TGTGCCAGCAGCCCACAGGGGGGGCCAGGGTCACCCCTCCACTTT. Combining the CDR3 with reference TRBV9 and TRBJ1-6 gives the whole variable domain DSGVTQTPKHLITATGQRVTLRCSPRSGDLSVYWYQQSLDQGLQFLIQYYNGEERAKGNILERFSAQQFPDLHSELNLSSLELGDSALYFCASSPQGGPGSPLHFGNGTRLTVT.